This T cell receptor (beta chain) was sequenced during a study of T cell clones after liver transplantation. Study-wide context: Without induction therapy, subjects received standard immunosuppression until 12-24 months post-transplant.

The protocol was immunoSEQ multiplex PCR, while the TCRdb copy is restricted to in-frame clones and leaves out a portion. In the table there are tens of thousands of clones, 60% to 80% of which are singletons. This clone was seen more than once but under ten times. The V end lost 1 base, the J end lost 4 bases, and 7 bases lay between the germline ends. Germline V gene lookup returns CDR1 MGHRA and CDR2 YSYEKL. The CDR3 sequence is 14 residues long. Sequencing used CD4+ T cells from blood, obtained at the 22-month timepoint. The source is a human patient who received a liver transplant. The T cells may partly be graft donor cells. J is TRBJ2-2 and V is TRBV4-1; no clear D. The CDR3 loop is CASSQGQFTGELFF. The CDR3, as DNA: TGCGCCAGCAGCCAAGGCCAATTCACCGGGGAGCTGTTTTTT.